The 25 T cell receptor beta chains reported below all come from one sample, sequenced in a study of response to subunit inactivated influenza vaccine (dated by TCRdb to 2016 to 2019). The method behind the library was RT-PCR. Instrument on record: Illumina HiSeq 2500. The raw public data were reprocessed by TCRdb itself: fastp quality trimming at Q25, MiXCR clonotype calling, in-frame beta chains only. Each CDR3 protein appears once, grouped with its most common genes and DNA. The sample table lists around 530,000 distinct CDR3 sequences, 12% of them with a count of one. About a tenth of the sample is held by the ten biggest clonotypes. The sample in question was PBMCs from blood, obtained on the day of vaccination. These TCRs come from a man aged 50 or older who received an inactivated influenza vaccine. Donor details come from another sample of the same person, matched by shared clones.

The chain recombines TRBV20-1 with TRBJ2-7; no definite D call. V gave up 1 base and J gave up 5 bases, with 3 bases separating them. Germline V gene data show CDR1 as DFQATT and CDR2 as SNEGSKA (reference sequence). The CDR3 runs to 10 residues. CDR3 residues: CSARGHEQYF. CDR3 sequence (DNA): TGCAGTGCTAGAGGGCACGAGCAGTACTTC.

The CDR3 coding sequence is TGCGCCAGCAAACAGGGGATGAATTCACCCCTCCACTTT. Amino acids: CASKQGMNSPLHF. The J gene is TRBJ1-6, the V gene TRBV4-1; TRBD1 agrees at 7 bases. Germline loops: CDR1 MGHRA, CDR2 YSYEKL. With V trimmed by 7 bases and J by 7 bases, 4 bases remained unmatched. The CDR3 consists of 13 residues.

The rearrangement links TRBV11-2 to TRBJ2-7; D is tentatively TRBD1 or TRBD2 (5 bases each). The V and J ends lost 1 base and 1 base respectively, with 14 bases between them. The CDR3 totals 16 residues. Germline V gene sequence: CDR1 SGHAT, CDR2 FQNNGV. CDR3 DNA sequence: TGTGCCAGCAGCTTAGTAGTGGGACCACCTTCCTACGAGCAGTACTTC. Translated: CASSLVVGPPSYEQYF.

The chain uses TRBV20-1 and TRBJ2-4; perhaps TRBD1 as D (6 bases). This CDR3 is 18 amino acids long. V was trimmed by 1 base and J by 2 bases, leaving 21 bases between them. CDR1 and CDR2 (germline): DFQATT, SNEGSKA (reference sequence). The CDR3 DNA follows: TGCAGTGCTAGAGTGGGGCGACAGGTTCGGGGTACCAAAAACATTCAGTACTTC. Translated, it gives CSARVGRQVRGTKNIQYF.

In this sample, this clonotype turned up a few times. V usage is TRBV7-9 and J usage is TRBJ1-5, with D uncertain. This CDR3 is 13 amino acids long. Germline V gives CDR1 SEHNR, CDR2 FQNEAQ (reference sequence). The V end was cut by 5 bases, the J end by 7 bases, with 12 bases between. CDR3 loop: CASSPVGPQPQHF. CDR3 DNA sequence: TGTGCCAGCAGCCCCGTTGGGCCCCAGCCCCAGCATTTT.

The chain uses TRBV6-2 or TRBV6-3 and TRBJ2-2, with D perhaps being TRBD1 or TRBD2 (6 bases each). The CDR3 extends over 15 amino acids. Trimming pared 8 bases from V and 1 base from J, leaving 14 bases between. Germline loops: CDR1 MNHEY, CDR2 SVGEGT. The CDR3 nucleotides are TGTGCCAGCCAACGGGGGACAAGGAACACCGGGGAGCTGTTTTTT. Amino acids: CASQRGTRNTGELFF.

The chain employs TRBV3-1 and TRBJ2-2, with D possibly being TRBD2 (5 bases). The CDR3 is made up of 15 amino acids. The V gene lost 4 bases and the J gene lost 4 bases, with 13 bases spanning the gap. CDR1 and CDR2 (germline): LGHDT, YNNKEL (reference sequence). In DNA form, the CDR3 reads TGTGCCAGCAGCCCCGCCGGGAAGATCACCGGGGAGCTGTTTTTT. It encodes CASSPAGKITGELFF. Complete variable domain (other parts from reference TRBV3-1 and TRBJ2-2): DTAVSQTPKYLVTQMGNDKSIKCEQNLGHDTMYWYKQDSKKFLKIMFSYNNKELIINETVPNRFSPKSPDKAHLNLHINSLELGDSAVYFCASSPAGKITGELFFGEGSRLTVL.

In this sample, this clonotype turned up many times. This sequence joins TRBV3-1 and TRBJ2-5, with D possibly matching TRBD1 (6 bases). Germline loops: CDR1 LGHDT, CDR2 YNNKEL (reference sequence). This CDR3 is built from 14 residues. Trimming took 1 base from V and 3 from J, leaving 9 bases between them. The CDR3 loop reads CASSQGGQEETQYF. The CDR3 DNA follows: TGTGCCAGCAGCCAAGGGGGGCAGGAAGAGACCCAGTACTTC.

The chain is built from TRBV5-1 and TRBJ2-7; 7 bases are shared with TRBD1. With 8 bases clipped from V and 0 bases from J, the junction kept 8 bases outside the gene matches. The CDR3 loop spans 14 amino acids. The V gene's germline CDR1 is SGHRS and CDR2 YFSETQ. The CDR3 coding sequence is TGCGCCAGTTACACCGGGACAGACTCCTACGAGCAGTACTTC. This codes for CASYTGTDSYEQYF.

The chain joins TRBV28 to TRBJ1-1, with a tentative D call TRBD1 (6 bases). This CDR3 comprises 14 residues. V was pared by 6 bases and J by 4 bases, with 15 bases between. Germline V lookup: CDR1 MDHEN, CDR2 SYDVKM. CDR3 sequence reads: CASSPPGGPTEAFF. DNA of the CDR3: TGTGCCAGCAGCCCACCCGGGGGGCCCACTGAAGCTTTCTTT. The variable domain in full, with the rest retrieved from reference TRBV28 and TRBJ1-1, is DVKVTQSSRYLVKRTGEKVFLECVQDMDHENMFWYRQDPGLGLRLIYFSYDVKMKEKGDIPEGYSVSREKKERFSLILESASTNQTSMYLCASSPPGGPTEAFFGQGTRLTVV.

This clonotype was recorded at least ten times. The rearrangement joins TRBV4-3 to TRBJ2-2; tentative D call: TRBD1 (5 bases). V was pared by 2 bases and J by 0 bases, with 10 bases between. This CDR3 comprises 16 residues. Per the germline V gene, CDR1 is LGHNA and CDR2 is YSLEER. CDR3 in DNA: TGCGCCAGCAGCCAATTACCAGGGACGAACACCGGGGAGCTGTTTTTT. This encodes CASSQLPGTNTGELFF.

V usage is TRBV9 and J usage is TRBJ2-1, with D possibly TRBD2 on 6 matching bases. CDR1 and CDR2 from the germline V gene are SGDLS and YYNGEE. The V and J ends lost 2 bases and 1 base respectively, with 22 bases between them. The CDR3 covers 19 residues. CDR3: CASSVRSGESTLSYNEQFF. DNA of the CDR3: TGTGCCAGCAGCGTTAGGTCGGGAGAGTCCACCCTTTCCTACAATGAGCAGTTCTTC.

CDR3: CASSQDRSGPEGETQYF. The CDR3 nucleotides are TGCGCCAGCAGCCAAGATCGATCGGGACCCGAGGGAGAGACCCAGTACTTC. The J gene is TRBJ2-5, the V gene TRBV4-1; D may match TRBD1 or TRBD2 (5 bases each). The CDR3 loop spans 17 amino acids. Germline V gives CDR1 MGHRA, CDR2 YSYEKL. V shed 0 bases and J shed 4 bases, with 18 bases lying between them.

The table lists this clonotype with a count of one. The chain couples TRBV7-6 to TRBJ2-1; D possibly corresponds to TRBD1 (6 bases). Trimming took off 5 bases at V and 10 bases at J, with 18 bases between the two ends. CDR3 length equals 14 residues. Germline V gene lookup returns CDR1 SGHVS and CDR2 FNYEAQ. The CDR3 DNA reads as TGTGCCAGCAGCCAGATGGGACACGGGAACGAGCAGTTCTTC. Translated, it gives CASSQMGHGNEQFF.

This clonotype was picked up many times. A clone one base away is much larger, so this may be a read error. The rearrangement joins TRBV7-9 to TRBJ2-2; D is unresolved. The CDR3 runs to 13 residues. V was trimmed by 5 bases and J by 3 bases, leaving 7 bases between them. Looked up from germline, CDR1 is SEHNR and CDR2 is FQNEAQ (reference sequence). CDR3 residues: CASSPTYTGELFF. The CDR3 bases are TGTGCCAGCAGCCCGACTTACACCGGGGAGCTGTTTTTT.

The V call is TRBV28, the J call TRBJ2-5, with D perhaps matching TRBD2 (6 bases). V gave up 8 bases and J gave up 2 bases, with 12 bases separating them. CDR1 MDHEN and CDR2 SYDVKM come from the germline V gene. The CDR3 is 13 amino acids. CDR3 DNA sequence: TGTGCCAGCCACACGGGAGTTCAAGAGACCCAGTACTTC. Protein sequence: CASHTGVQETQYF.

The chain couples TRBV28 to TRBJ2-7; D possibly corresponds to TRBD1 (6 bases). V lost 2 bases and J 2 bases, leaving 13 bases between the germline ends. Germline V gene sequence: CDR1 MDHEN, CDR2 SYDVKM. The CDR3 length is 15 residues. The CDR3 nucleotides read TGTGCCAGCAGTTTAGACGAAAGGGGGACCTACGAGCAGTACTTC. Its translation: CASSLDERGTYEQYF.

The V call is TRBV6-5, the J call TRBJ2-1, with D possibly being TRBD1 (6 bases). CDR3 length: 17 amino acids. With 1 base removed from V and 1 base from J, the gap between germline ends came to 14 bases. CDR1 is MNHEY, CDR2 SVGAGI, per germline. DNA for the CDR3: TGTGCCAGCAGTTACTTTTCGGACAGTATTTCCTACAATGAGCAGTTCTTC. Its translation is CASSYFSDSISYNEQFF.

This clonotype was picked up many times. The V gene is TRBV25-1, the J gene TRBJ1-6; D uncertain. Trimming stripped 5 bases from V and 5 bases from J, with 10 bases between. The CDR3 is 14 amino acids. CDR1 and CDR2 (germline): MGHDK, SYGVNS. This CDR3 is CASSLQRNNSPLHF. CDR3 DNA: TGTGCCAGCAGTTTACAGCGAAATAATTCACCCCTCCACTTT.

In its sample, this clonotype was seen a few times. The chain recombines TRBV3-1 with TRBJ2-2; tentative D call: TRBD2 (6 bases). The CDR3 covers 16 residues. Germline V gene sequence: CDR1 LGHDT, CDR2 YNNKEL (reference sequence). V lost 3 bases to trimming and J lost 0 bases, with 11 bases between them. This CDR3 is CASSQGGPANTGELFF. The DNA for the CDR3 is TGTGCCAGCAGCCAGGGGGGTCCCGCGAACACCGGGGAGCTGTTTTTT.

This rearrangement joins TRBV4-3 to TRBJ2-7, with D uncertain. CDR3 length equals 14 residues. The germline gives CDR1 LGHNA, CDR2 YSLEER. Trimming took 4 bases from V and 0 from J, leaving 10 bases between them. DNA for the CDR3: TGCGCCAGCAGCCGGCAATATAGCTCCTACGAGCAGTACTTC. This gives the protein CASSRQYSSYEQYF.

This chain connects TRBV20-1 to TRBJ1-4; D remains unclear. From germline, CDR1 is DFQATT and CDR2 SNEGSKA (reference sequence). The CDR3 runs to 14 residues. Trimming took 4 bases from V and 2 from J, leaving 11 bases between them. The CDR3 nucleotides read TGCAGTGCTATTAGTATTGGGACTAATGAAAAACTGTTTTTT. Translation gives CSAISIGTNEKLFF.

This clonotype was counted a few times. The genes are TRBV7-8 and TRBJ1-1; 8 positions agree with TRBD1. The ends lost 4 bases at V and 0 bases at J; junction bases unmatched: 1. The CDR3 length is 14 residues. The germline V gene encodes CDR1 SGHVS and CDR2 FQNEAQ. The CDR3 protein is CASSWGQVNTEAFF. The CDR3 DNA sequence: TGTGCCAGCAGCTGGGGACAGGTGAACACTGAAGCTTTCTTT.

The CDR3 bases are TGCGCCAGCAGCTTGGACGGACTAGTCTCTAGCACAGATACGCAGTATTTT. It translates to CASSLDGLVSSTDTQYF. The chain joins TRBV5-1 to TRBJ2-3; 7 bases fit TRBD2. Looked up from germline, CDR1 is SGHRS and CDR2 is YFSETQ. The CDR3 loop spans 17 amino acids. Losses at the gene ends were 0 bases for V and 0 bases for J; bases not matched to a gene: 7.

The chain couples TRBV4-3 to TRBJ2-1; 9 positions agree with TRBD1. Germline values: CDR1 LGHNA, CDR2 YSLEER. The CDR3 runs to 13 residues. The V and J ends lost 3 bases and 8 bases, in that order; junction bases with no gene match: 2. The DNA for the CDR3 is TGCGCCAGCAGCCAGGACAGGGGTGATGAGCAGTTCTTC. It yields the protein CASSQDRGDEQFF.